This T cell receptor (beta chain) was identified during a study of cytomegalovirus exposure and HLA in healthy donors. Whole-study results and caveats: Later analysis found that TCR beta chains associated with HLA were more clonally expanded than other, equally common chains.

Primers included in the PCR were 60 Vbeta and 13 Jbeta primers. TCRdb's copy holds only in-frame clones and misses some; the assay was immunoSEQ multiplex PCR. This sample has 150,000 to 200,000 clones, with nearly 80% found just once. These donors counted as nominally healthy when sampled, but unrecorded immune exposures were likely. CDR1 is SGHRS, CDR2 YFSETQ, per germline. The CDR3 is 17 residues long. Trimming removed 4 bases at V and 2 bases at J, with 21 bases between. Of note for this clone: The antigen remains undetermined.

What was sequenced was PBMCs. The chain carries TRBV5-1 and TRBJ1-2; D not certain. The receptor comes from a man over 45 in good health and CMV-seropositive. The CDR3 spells CASSPGSVPPVNYGYTF. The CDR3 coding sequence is TGCGCCAGCAGCCCCGGGTCTGTCCCGCCTGTAAACTATGGCTACACCTTC.